A selection of T cell receptor beta chains follows, all from one sample in a study of T cells in Graves' hyperthyroidism and ophthalmopathy. TCRdb reprocessed the multiplex PCR reads with MiXCR, giving one entry per CDR3 protein. The sample consists of approximately 640,000 distinct CDR3 sequences, about 45% of them appearing once. Sequenced material: peripheral blood or thyroid tissue (not recorded which). The receptors were sampled from an adult man with Graves' disease, either hyperthyroidism or ophthalmopathy (not recorded which). The CDR3 runs from the conserved cysteine through the conserved F or W. Fields, in order: J gene, clone size, V gene, D gene, CDR3 protein, CDR3 DNA. D genes are given only for firm matches. The listing skips clone size in some rows; elsewhere it reads once, few, many or a size class.

j_call: TRBJ1-2; clone_size: NA; v_call: TRBV10-3; d_call: NA; cdr3_aa: CAISESTQNYGYTF; cdr3_nt: TGTGCCATCAGTGAGTCGACACAGAACTATGGCTACACCTTC
j_call: TRBJ1-5; clone_size: NA; v_call: TRBV10-3; d_call: TRBD1; cdr3_aa: CASSYGTGADQPQHF; cdr3_nt: TGTGCCAGCAGTTACGGGACAGGGGCCGATCAGCCCCAGCATTTT
j_call: TRBJ1-5; clone_size: NA; v_call: TRBV20-1; d_call: NA; cdr3_aa: CSARDKEGRWGGSAQHF; cdr3_nt: TGCAGTGCTAGAGATAAAGAGGGCAGGTGGGGGGGATCAGCCCAGCATTTT
j_call: TRBJ2-7; clone_size: NA; v_call: TRBV7-9; d_call: NA; cdr3_aa: CASSTKGSHEQYF; cdr3_nt: TGTGCTAGCAGTACAAAGGGAAGCCACGAGCAGTACTTC
j_call: TRBJ2-5; clone_size: NA; v_call: TRBV29-1; d_call: NA; cdr3_aa: CSLGRRGETQYF; cdr3_nt: TGCAGCTTAGGCCGACGGGGAGAGACCCAGTACTTC
j_call: TRBJ1-2; clone_size: NA; v_call: TRBV15; d_call: TRBD1; cdr3_aa: CATSTGQGYGYTF; cdr3_nt: TGTGCCACCAGCACTGGACAGGGCTATGGCTACACCTTC
j_call: TRBJ2-7; clone_size: few; v_call: TRBV6-6; d_call: TRBD1; cdr3_aa: CASSEGQGDYEQYF; cdr3_nt: TGTGCCAGCAGTGAAGGACAGGGGGACTACGAGCAGTACTTC
j_call: TRBJ2-5; clone_size: many; v_call: TRBV7-2; d_call: TRBD2; cdr3_aa: CASSELSVGGRAEYF; cdr3_nt: TGTGCCAGCAGCGAATTGAGTGTCGGCGGGAGGGCCGAGTACTTC
j_call: TRBJ1-5; clone_size: NA; v_call: TRBV2; d_call: NA; cdr3_aa: CASSPSPLSIDSLNQPQHF; cdr3_nt: TGTGCCAGCAGTCCGTCTCCCCTCTCTATCGACAGCCTTAATCAGCCCCAGCATTTT
j_call: TRBJ1-2; clone_size: NA; v_call: TRBV20-1; d_call: TRBD1; cdr3_aa: CSAVPGGSFGYTF; cdr3_nt: TGCAGTGCTGTCCCAGGGGGGAGCTTTGGCTACACCTTC
j_call: TRBJ2-2; clone_size: many; v_call: TRBV7-3; d_call: TRBD1; cdr3_aa: CASSLDRVNTGELFF; cdr3_nt: TGTGCCAGCAGCTTGGACAGGGTAAACACCGGGGAGCTGTTTTTT
j_call: TRBJ1-2; clone_size: NA; v_call: TRBV5-1; d_call: NA; cdr3_aa: CASSLTGTASYGYTF; cdr3_nt: TGCGCCAGCAGCCTAACCGGGACGGCTAGCTATGGCTACACCTTC
j_call: TRBJ1-1; clone_size: NA; v_call: TRBV7-9; d_call: TRBD1; cdr3_aa: CASSLWAARDRANTEAFF; cdr3_nt: TGTGCCAGCAGCTTATGGGCTGCCCGGGACAGGGCGAACACTGAAGCTTTCTTT
j_call: TRBJ1-5; clone_size: many; v_call: TRBV7-8; d_call: NA; cdr3_aa: CASSALQGMYGNQPQHF; cdr3_nt: TGTGCCAGCAGCGCTCTCCAGGGAATGTACGGCAATCAGCCCCAGCATTTT
j_call: TRBJ2-7; clone_size: NA; v_call: TRBV15; d_call: TRBD1; cdr3_aa: CATSRDLGQGVDEQYF; cdr3_nt: TGTGCCACCAGCAGAGATCTTGGACAGGGGGTCGACGAGCAGTACTTC
j_call: TRBJ2-6; clone_size: NA; v_call: TRBV12-5; d_call: NA; cdr3_aa: CASRAGNPGANVLTF; cdr3_nt: TGTGCCTCCAGGGCGGGGAACCCTGGGGCCAACGTCCTGACTTTC
j_call: TRBJ1-1; clone_size: once; v_call: TRBV7-9; d_call: NA; cdr3_aa: CASSRQDLAEAFF; cdr3_nt: TGTGCCAGCAGCCGACAGGACCTAGCTGAAGCTTTCTTT
j_call: TRBJ2-7; clone_size: many; v_call: TRBV24-1; d_call: TRBD1; cdr3_aa: CATSGWTGDDYEQYF; cdr3_nt: TGTGCCACCAGTGGCTGGACAGGAGATGACTACGAGCAGTACTTC
j_call: TRBJ2-5; clone_size: NA; v_call: TRBV11-1; d_call: TRBD1; cdr3_aa: CASRPGQGIETQYF; cdr3_nt: TGTGCCAGCAGACCGGGACAGGGAATAGAGACCCAGTACTTC
j_call: TRBJ2-7; clone_size: NA; v_call: TRBV7-9; d_call: TRBD1; cdr3_aa: CASRTTGVGEQYF; cdr3_nt: TGTGCCAGCAGAACCACAGGGGTCGGCGAGCAGTACTTC
j_call: TRBJ1-2; clone_size: few; v_call: TRBV12-3/TRBV12-4; d_call: NA; cdr3_aa: CASSYSIRSGYTF; cdr3_nt: TGTGCCAGCAGTTACTCGATCAGGTCTGGCTACACCTTC
j_call: TRBJ1-3; clone_size: once; v_call: TRBV7-9; d_call: NA; cdr3_aa: CASSLAAERSSGNTIYF; cdr3_nt: TGTGCCAGCAGCTTGGCTGCGGAGAGAAGCTCTGGAAACACCATATATTTT
j_call: TRBJ1-1; clone_size: NA; v_call: TRBV10-3; d_call: NA; cdr3_aa: CAIIANSGQGNTEAFF; cdr3_nt: TGTGCCATCATTGCGAACTCCGGGCAAGGGAACACTGAAGCTTTCTTT
j_call: TRBJ1-5; clone_size: NA; v_call: TRBV7-8; d_call: NA; cdr3_aa: CASSLGRQGAGPQHF; cdr3_nt: TGTGCCAGCAGCTTAGGAAGGCAGGGTGCTGGGCCCCAGCATTTT
j_call: TRBJ2-7; clone_size: NA; v_call: TRBV10-1; d_call: TRBD2; cdr3_aa: CASSESVLAGGPSYEQYF; cdr3_nt: TGCGCCAGCAGTGAGTCGGTCCTAGCGGGAGGGCCCTCCTACGAGCAGTACTTC
j_call: TRBJ1-3; clone_size: many; v_call: TRBV9; d_call: NA; cdr3_aa: CASSSGIFSGNTIYF; cdr3_nt: TGTGCCAGCAGCTCGGGGATTTTCTCTGGAAACACCATATATTTT
j_call: TRBJ1-1; clone_size: many; v_call: TRBV7-2; d_call: TRBD1; cdr3_aa: CASSLALGQEKAFF; cdr3_nt: TGTGCCAGCAGCTTAGCGCTGGGACAGGAAAAAGCTTTCTTT
j_call: TRBJ2-3; clone_size: NA; v_call: TRBV19; d_call: TRBD1; cdr3_aa: CASRDRVGTDTQYF; cdr3_nt: TGTGCCAGTAGGGACAGGGTCGGTACAGATACGCAGTATTTT
j_call: TRBJ1-1; clone_size: few; v_call: TRBV7-9; d_call: NA; cdr3_aa: CASSQYRNSPNTEAFF; cdr3_nt: TGTGCCAGCAGCCAATATCGCAACAGCCCGAACACTGAAGCTTTCTTT
j_call: TRBJ2-2; clone_size: NA; v_call: TRBV5-1; d_call: NA; cdr3_aa: CASSEAGGRGTGELFF; cdr3_nt: TGCGCCAGCAGCGAAGCAGGGGGGAGAGGTACCGGGGAGCTGTTTTTT
j_call: TRBJ1-2; clone_size: many; v_call: TRBV24-1; d_call: TRBD1; cdr3_aa: CATSGNGGQATWDGYTF; cdr3_nt: TGTGCCACCAGTGGCAACGGGGGACAGGCGACATGGGATGGCTACACCTTC
j_call: TRBJ1-1; clone_size: NA; v_call: TRBV7-8; d_call: TRBD1; cdr3_aa: CASSQAGTGGLGTEAFF; cdr3_nt: TGCGCCAGCAGCCAAGCCGGGACAGGGGGCTTGGGCACTGAAGCTTTCTTT
j_call: TRBJ1-2; clone_size: NA; v_call: TRBV7-9; d_call: TRBD1; cdr3_aa: CASSSGTANYGYAF; cdr3_nt: TGTGCCAGCAGCTCCGGGACAGCTAACTATGGCTACGCCTTC
j_call: TRBJ2-5; clone_size: NA; v_call: TRBV29-1; d_call: TRBD1; cdr3_aa: CSVTGGRGETQYF; cdr3_nt: TGCAGTGTCACAGGGGGCCGAGGGGAGACCCAGTACTTC
j_call: TRBJ2-7; clone_size: NA; v_call: TRBV20-1; d_call: TRBD2; cdr3_aa: CSARDLAGGGEQYF; cdr3_nt: TGCAGTGCTAGAGACCTTGCGGGAGGGGGCGAGCAGTACTTC
j_call: TRBJ2-5; clone_size: few; v_call: TRBV24-1; d_call: NA; cdr3_aa: CASSPPGTVQETQYF; cdr3_nt: TGTGCCAGCTCACCACCAGGCACCGTCCAAGAGACCCAGTACTTC
j_call: TRBJ1-1; clone_size: many; v_call: TRBV7-6; d_call: NA; cdr3_aa: CASSLAPGSTEAFF; cdr3_nt: TGTGCCAGCAGCTTAGCGCCGGGATCCACTGAAGCTTTCTTT